This entry lists 15 T cell receptor beta chains sequenced from one sample in a study of blood T cell repertoires in COVID-19 (dated by TCRdb to the early 2020s). Library construction relied on the immunoSEQ multiplex PCR assay. TCRdb's version of the immuneACCESS table is confined to in-frame rearrangements and falls short of the full clone set. An unresolved V gene accounts for under half of the shortfall where checked; the remainder is of unknown origin. The sample yields roughly 54,000 clones; 80% to 85% were counted once. More than 2.5% of the sample is taken by the ten largest. Sequencing was performed on peripheral blood. All receptors come from a man aged 45-60 years with acute or convalescent COVID-19.

The CDR3 nucleotides read TGTGCCAGTAGTATAAACGAGATAGCGGGAGGCGGCGAGCAGTTCTTC. This codes for CASSINEIAGGGEQFF. The chain uses TRBV19 and TRBJ2-1, with 10 bases matching TRBD2. CDR1 LNHDA and CDR2 SQIVND come from the germline V gene (reference sequence). This CDR3 contains 16 residues. V gave up 2 bases and J gave up 10 bases; unmatched junction bases: 11. The whole variable domain, remainder taken from reference TRBV19 and TRBJ2-1, is DGGITQSPKYLFRKEGQNVTLSCEQNLNHDAMYWYRQDPGQGLRLIYYSQIVNDFQKGDIAEGYSVSREKKESFPLTVTSAQKNPTAFYLCASSINEIAGGGEQFFGPGTRLTVL.

The chain combines TRBV15 with TRBJ2-3; 9 nucleotides match TRBD1. CDR1 and CDR2 (germline): LNHNV, YYDKDF (reference sequence). V was pared by 5 bases and J by 2 bases, with 11 bases of the junction left unmatched. The CDR3 contains 17 residues. CDR3 in amino acids: CATSPRRQGGDTDTQYF. The CDR3 region has the DNA TGTGCCACCAGCCCCCGAAGACAGGGGGGGGACACAGATACGCAGTATTTT.

The rearrangement joins TRBV9 to TRBJ2-7; TRBD2 matches at 13 bases. The CDR3 has 19 amino acids. V lost 3 bases and J lost 4; bases outside the gene matches: 16. CDR1 SGDLS and CDR2 YYNGEE come from the germline V gene. CDR3 DNA: TGTGCCAGCAGCGGAATCCCCCACGAGTGGACTAGCGGGAGTTACGAGCAGTACTTC. Translated: CASSGIPHEWTSGSYEQYF.

J is TRBJ2-7 and V is TRBV15; TRBD2 aligns across 9 bases. V shed 0 bases, J shed 2 bases, and the junction held 2 bases outside the gene matches. The CDR3 spans 15 residues. Germline assignment: CDR1 LNHNV and CDR2 YYDKDF (reference sequence). The CDR3 DNA reads as TGTGCCACCAGCAGAGACGCGGGAGGGCCCTACGAGCAGTACTTC. Its protein is CATSRDAGGPYEQYF.

This clone has just one count. V usage is TRBV3-1 (or the pseudogene TRBV3-2) and J usage is TRBJ2-7; D remains ambiguous. CDR1 LGHDT and CDR2 YNNKEL come from the germline V gene (reference sequence). The CDR3 is 12 residues long. The ends were cut back, 1 base at V and 5 bases at J, with 6 bases in the middle. CDR3 nucleotides: TGTGCCAGCAGCCAAGGGCCAGACGAGCAGTACTTC. It translates to CASSQGPDEQYF.

CDR3 sequence (DNA): TGCGCCAGCAGCCAAGAAGGGACTCAGAACACTGAAGCTTTCTTT. Protein: CASSQEGTQNTEAFF. This chain connects TRBV4-1 to TRBJ1-1, with D perhaps matching TRBD1 (5 bases). The CDR3 is made up of 15 amino acids. In germline, CDR1 is MGHRA, CDR2 YSYEKL. Deletions cut 0 bases from V and 1 base from J, with 9 bases between.

The J gene is TRBJ2-7, the V gene TRBV6-5; TRBD2 aligns across 13 bases. The CDR3 is 15 amino acids. Germline CDR1 is MNHEY and CDR2 is SVGAGI. V lost 6 bases to trimming and J lost 6 bases; unmatched junction nucleotides: 8. CDR3 amino acids: CASSRTSGGLGEQYF. For the CDR3, the DNA is TGTGCCAGCAGCCGGACTAGCGGGGGCCTAGGCGAGCAGTACTTC.

The CDR3: CASSHRTGSYTF. In DNA form, the CDR3 reads TGTGCCAGCAGCCACCGGACAGGGAGCTACACCTTC. The J gene is TRBJ1-2, the V gene TRBV3-1 (or the pseudogene TRBV3-2); 8 nucleotides align to TRBD1. Trimming at V came to 3 bases and at J to 9 bases, leaving 3 bases not matched to a gene. The CDR3 has 12 residues. Germline V CDR1 and CDR2: LGHDT, YNNKEL (reference sequence).

CDR3 sequence reads: CASREAYEQYF. The DNA for the CDR3 is TGTGCCAGCAGAGAGGCCTACGAGCAGTACTTC. The V and J genes are TRBV28 and TRBJ2-7; no reliable D call. Between the trimmed V and J ends, which lost 6 bases and 2 bases, there was a span of 5 bases. This CDR3 comprises 11 residues. CDR1 is MDHEN and CDR2 is SYDVKM in the germline V gene.

The rearrangement joins TRBV29-1 to TRBJ1-1; D possibly corresponds to TRBD1 (5 bases). Germline V gives CDR1 SQVTM, CDR2 ANQGSEA. The CDR3 length is 14 residues. The V end lost 4 bases, the J end lost 0 bases, and 12 bases lay between the germline ends. The chain's CDR3 is CSVVLAGMNTEAFF. CDR3 nucleotide sequence: TGCAGCGTTGTCTTAGCAGGGATGAACACTGAAGCTTTCTTT.

The chain links TRBV6-1 to TRBJ1-2, with 8 bases fitting TRBD1. Per the germline V gene, CDR1 is MNHNS and CDR2 is SASEGT. The CDR3 has 15 residues. Trimming cost V 3 bases and J 4 bases; bases outside gene matches: 7. The CDR3 region has the DNA TGTGCCAGCAGTGACGCGGACAGGGTTGGCTATGGCTACACCTTC. Protein product: CASSDADRVGYGYTF.

The genes are TRBV14 and TRBJ1-2, with 7 bases that match TRBD1. Germline CDR1 is SGHDN and CDR2 is FVKESK. The CDR3 length is 13 residues. Germline trimming cut 4 bases from V and 4 bases from J; bases unmatched to any gene: 3. The CDR3 bases are TGTGCCAGCAGCCTGGGACAGTTCTATGGCTACACCTTC. This encodes CASSLGQFYGYTF.

This clone has more than one count but fewer than ten. V is TRBV29-1 and J is TRBJ2-1; the D is unclear. The V gene lost 7 bases and the J gene lost 9 bases, with 19 bases spanning the gap. Germline V CDR1 and CDR2: SQVTM, ANQGSEA. This CDR3 has 13 residues. The CDR3 loop is CSAASGPEREQFF. CDR3 bases: TGCAGCGCCGCTTCCGGTCCCGAACGTGAGCAGTTCTTC.

The rearrangement joins TRBV3-1 (or the pseudogene TRBV3-2) to TRBJ2-4; TRBD2 aligns across 9 bases. This CDR3 is built from 15 residues. Germline V CDR1 and CDR2: LGHDT, YNNKEL (reference sequence). V dropped 4 bases and J dropped 5; count of bases not matched to a gene: 6. CDR3 sequence: CASSLRTSAQNIQYF. The CDR3 DNA reads TGTGCCAGCAGCCTAAGGACTAGCGCGCAAAACATTCAGTACTTC.

The rearrangement uses TRBV20-1 and TRBJ1-4; no reliable D call. CDR1 is DFQATT and CDR2 is SNEGSKA in the germline V gene (reference sequence). V dropped 5 bases and J dropped 8 bases, with 9 bases sitting between them. CDR3 length: 11 amino acids. The CDR3 reads CSASLREKLFF. DNA for the CDR3: TGCAGTGCTTCGCTTCGGGAAAAACTGTTTTTT.